These 28 T cell receptor beta chains originate from one sample sequenced in a study of cytomegalovirus exposure and HLA in healthy donors. Sequencing used immunoSEQ multiplex PCR; TCRdb keeps in-frame clones, though not all of them. There are 40,000 to 55,000 clones in the sample; 88% occur only once, and over 6.5% lies in the top ten. The material sequenced was PBMCs. Receptors were obtained from a woman aged 25 to 39 in good health and CMV-seronegative.

V gene TRBV5-1 combines with J gene TRBJ2-2; possibly TRBD2 for D (6 bases). Trimming removed 2 bases from V and 7 bases from J, with 12 bases in between. The CDR3 extends over 14 amino acids. CDR1 and CDR2 from the germline V gene are SGHRS and YFSETQ. The CDR3 DNA sequence: TGCGCCAGCAGCTTTCTTGGAGGGATCGGGGAGCTGTTTTTT. Translation: CASSFLGGIGELFF.

This chain connects TRBV14 to TRBJ1-2; a weak D match, TRBD1 (6 bases). The CDR3 runs 15 residues. Germline loops: CDR1 SGHDN, CDR2 FVKESK. Trimming shortened V by 4 bases and J by 4 bases, and 16 bases separated the two germline ends. CDR3 DNA: TGTGCCAGCAGCCCTTACAGGGAATCGATCTATGGCTACACCTTC. It codes for CASSPYRESIYGYTF.

The CDR3 region has the DNA TGTGCCACCGAGGGACAGTGGTTCTATGAGCAGTTCTTC. It is translated as CATEGQWFYEQFF. This chain uses TRBV28 with TRBJ2-1, with TRBD1 matching 7 bases. Germline V gene data show CDR1 as MDHEN and CDR2 as SYDVKM. The CDR3 has 13 amino acids. V was pared by 10 bases and J by 8 bases, with 11 bases of the junction left unmatched.

V and J are TRBV4-1 and TRBJ1-2; TRBD1 matches 7 bases. With 4 bases clipped from V and 4 bases from J, the junction kept 12 bases outside the gene matches. This CDR3 region has 16 residues. Germline-derived CDR1 and CDR2 are MGHRA and YSYEKL. CDR3 loop: CASSRLTGRVGYGYTF. The DNA of the CDR3 is TGCGCCAGCAGCCGCCTGACAGGGCGGGTCGGCTATGGCTACACCTTC.

The chain links TRBV10-1 to TRBJ2-7; 15 positions agree with TRBD2. The germline V gene encodes CDR1 WNHNN and CDR2 SYGVQD (reference sequence). CDR3 length: 17 amino acids. V was clipped by 4 bases and J by 2 bases; unmatched bases: 6. Here the CDR3 DNA reads TGCGCCAGCAGTGCGGGACTAGCGGGAGGAGCGGCCTACGAGCAGTACTTC. Protein sequence: CASSAGLAGGAAYEQYF.

This chain uses TRBV11-3 with TRBJ2-5; D might be TRBD1 (5 bases). The CDR3 loop spans 12 amino acids. Germline assignment: CDR1 SGHNT and CDR2 YENEEA. V was trimmed by 5 bases and J by 4 bases, leaving 8 bases between them. CDR3 sequence reads: CASSADRETQYF. CDR3 nucleotides: TGTGCCAGCAGCGCAGACAGAGAGACCCAGTACTTC. Complete variable domain (other parts from reference TRBV11-3 and TRBJ2-5): EAGVVQSPRYKIIEKKQPVAFWCNPISGHNTLYWYLQNLGQGPELLIRYENEEAVDDSQLPKDRFSAERLKGVDSTLKIQPAELGDSAVYLCASSADRETQYFGPGTRLLVL.

The V call is TRBV11-2, the J call TRBJ1-2, with D hard to call. Germline loops: CDR1 SGHAT, CDR2 FQNNGV. V gave up 5 bases and J gave up 3 bases, with 16 bases separating them. This CDR3 is built from 15 residues. CDR3 amino acids: CASSPSLNSYYGYTF. The DNA for the CDR3 is TGTGCCAGCAGCCCGAGCTTAAACAGCTACTATGGCTACACCTTC.

On this clone itself: At one of its ends the junction is not consistent with the germline gene, which may arise from a read error. In DNA, the CDR3 is TGCGCCAGCAGCTTAGAGGGGAGGGTAGCCGGGGAGCTGTTTTTT. It codes for CASSLEGRVAGELFF. The chain combines TRBV11-3 with TRBJ2-2, with 7 positions matching TRBD2. CDR3 length: 15 amino acids. Looked up from germline, CDR1 is SGHNT and CDR2 is YENEEA.

The rearrangement links TRBV25-1 to TRBJ2-3; 8 nucleotides agree with TRBD2. The V and J ends lost 7 bases and 5 bases, in that order; junction bases with no gene match: 8. The CDR3 spans 14 residues. Germline V gene data show CDR1 as MGHDK and CDR2 as SYGVNS. The CDR3 bases are TGTGCCAGCAATTTAGCGGGAAGGGGAGATACGCAGTATTTT. Its translation: CASNLAGRGDTQYF.

The chain has TRBV13 and TRBJ2-1; D is possibly TRBD2 (6 bases). V shed 2 bases and J shed 4 bases, with 15 bases lying between them. Germline CDR1 and CDR2: PRHDT and FYEKMQ (reference sequence). The CDR3 has 16 amino acids. CDR3 in amino acids: CASSLREASSYNEQFF. The CDR3 DNA follows: TGTGCCAGCAGCTTAAGGGAGGCCTCATCGTACAATGAGCAGTTCTTC. Full variable domain (outside the CDR3, taken from reference TRBV13 and TRBJ2-1): AAGVIQSPRHLIKEKRETATLKCYPIPRHDTVYWYQQGPGQDPQFLISFYEKMQSDKGSIPDRFSAQQFSDYHSELNMSSLELGDSALYFCASSLREASSYNEQFFGPGTRLTVL.

As concerns this clone: The same CDR3 also results from other DNA sequences found in this sample. The rearrangement uses TRBV11-3 and TRBJ2-1; D remains ambiguous. CDR1 is SGHNT and CDR2 is YENEEA in the germline V gene. CDR3 length: 14 residues. The V end lost 1 base, the J end lost 5 bases, and 9 bases lay between the germline ends. The CDR3 loop is CASSLAGLNNEQFF. The DNA of the CDR3 is TGTGCCAGCAGCTTAGCAGGATTAAACAATGAGCAGTTCTTC.

The chain is built from TRBV27 and TRBJ1-5; D is ambiguous. CDR3 length equals 15 residues. Per germline, CDR1 MNHEY and CDR2 SMNVEV (reference sequence). Trimming removed 3 bases at V and 0 bases at J, with 9 bases between. The CDR3 DNA follows: TGTGCCAGCAGTTTCTCGGCGGATAGCAATCAGCCCCAGCATTTT. Amino acids: CASSFSADSNQPQHF.

The chain combines TRBV5-1 with TRBJ1-1; perhaps TRBD1 as D (6 bases). Germline values: CDR1 SGHRS, CDR2 YFSETQ. V shed 4 bases and J shed 1 base, with 17 bases lying between them. This CDR3 region has 16 residues. The CDR3 DNA is TGCGCCAGCAGCCCGGATTGGGACAAGCCGAACACTGAAGCTTTCTTT. This gives the protein CASSPDWDKPNTEAFF.

The chain is built from TRBV11-2 and TRBJ2-7; D gene uncertain. The CDR3 runs 16 residues. Germline V gene data show CDR1 as SGHAT and CDR2 as FQNNGV. The V gene lost 2 bases and the J gene lost 0 bases, with 14 bases spanning the gap. The CDR3 here is CASSLYWSLSSYEQYF. DNA of the CDR3: TGTGCCAGCAGCTTATATTGGAGTTTAAGCTCCTACGAGCAGTACTTC.

This clone was picked up one time. The chain employs TRBV7-8 and TRBJ2-1; the match to TRBD2 covers 10 bases. V trimming: 1 base; J trimming: 10 bases; junction bases outside the gene matches: 7. CDR1 and CDR2 from the germline V gene are SGHVS and FQNEAQ. This CDR3 region has 15 residues. In nucleotides, the CDR3 is TGTGCCAGCAGCTTAGGGACCCCTAGCGGGAGAGAGCAGTTCTTC. This codes for CASSLGTPSGREQFF.

This clone was observed a handful of times. J is TRBJ2-1 and V is TRBV18, with D possibly matching TRBD2 (6 bases). Deletions cut 3 bases from V and 9 bases from J, with 15 bases between. The CDR3 is 14 residues long. CDR1 and CDR2 from the germline V gene are KGHSH and LQKENI. The CDR3 DNA reads TGTGCCAGCTCACCCCGGGAGCTCAACATTGAGCAGTTCTTC. Its translation: CASSPRELNIEQFF.

This sequence joins TRBV9 and TRBJ2-3, with TRBD2 matching over 7 bases. The CDR3 extends over 14 amino acids. Per germline, CDR1 SGDLS and CDR2 YYNGEE. Unmatched junction bases numbered 4, after V lost 4 bases and J lost 2 bases. This CDR3 is CASSRLADTDTQYF. The DNA for the CDR3 is TGTGCCAGCAGCCGACTAGCAGACACAGATACGCAGTATTTT.

The gene calls are TRBV27 and TRBJ1-2, with a weak D call TRBD1 (5 bases). The CDR3 runs 13 residues. Germline V gene sequence: CDR1 MNHEY, CDR2 SMNVEV (reference sequence). V dropped 8 bases and J dropped 7 bases, with 17 bases sitting between them. CDR3 amino acids: CASRLGGTVGYTF. The CDR3 DNA follows: TGTGCCAGCCGCCTTGGGGGGACGGTTGGCTACACCTTC.

The chain employs TRBV18 and TRBJ2-1, with 10 bases identical to TRBD2. Germline trimming cut 0 bases from V and 8 bases from J; bases unmatched to any gene: 10. CDR1 and CDR2 (germline): KGHSH, LQKENI. The CDR3 has 17 amino acids. The CDR3, as DNA: TGTGCCAGCTCACCACCGGTCCTAGCGGGAGATTTGGATGAGCAGTTCTTC. Its translation: CASSPPVLAGDLDEQFF. Full variable domain (missing parts from reference TRBV18 and TRBJ2-1): NAGVMQNPRHLVRRRGQEARLRCSPMKGHSHVYWYRQLPEEGLKFMVYLQKENIIDESGMPKERFSAEFPKEGPSILRIQQVVRGDSAAYFCASSPPVLAGDLDEQFFGPGTRLTVL.

The J gene is TRBJ2-1, the V gene TRBV5-3, with TRBD2 as a possible D gene (7 bases). TRBV5-3 is reported as an ORF; its role is uncertain. V was pared by 2 bases and J by 9 bases, with 21 bases between. The length of the CDR3 is 16 residues. The CDR3 is CARSLRGSGTRGEQFF. The DNA of the CDR3 is TGTGCCAGAAGCTTAAGAGGCAGCGGGACCAGGGGTGAGCAGTTCTTC.

This clone was counted once. V gene TRBV7-8 combines with J gene TRBJ2-7, with D possibly TRBD2 on 5 matching bases. CDR1 and CDR2 (germline): SGHVS, FQNEAQ. Deletions cut 5 bases from V and 7 bases from J, with 27 bases between. CDR3 length: 17 amino acids. The CDR3, as DNA: TGTGCCAGCAGCCGGACCCTGGTTTCGGGCGGAGGTCTGGAGCAGTACTTC. This gives the protein CASSRTLVSGGGLEQYF.

The chain joins TRBV7-9 to TRBJ2-7, with D maybe TRBD2 (6 bases). The ends were cut back, 4 bases at V and 3 bases at J, with 16 bases in the middle. Germline loops: CDR1 SEHNR, CDR2 FQNEAQ (reference sequence). The CDR3 totals 15 residues. In nucleotides, the CDR3 is TGTGCCAGCAGCTCCCTAGGAGGGGTAGACTACGAGCAGTACTTC. As protein: CASSSLGGVDYEQYF.

This clone came up a few times. This chain connects TRBV7-3 to TRBJ2-7; 7 nucleotides line up with TRBD2. Germline-derived CDR1 and CDR2 are SGHTA and FQGTGA. The CDR3 contains 13 residues. V lost 1 base and J lost 6; bases outside the gene matches: 3. The CDR3 sequence: CASSLSSGGEQYF. Written as DNA, the CDR3 is TGTGCCAGCAGCTTAAGTTCGGGGGGCGAGCAGTACTTC. Together with reference TRBV7-3 and TRBJ2-7, the CDR3 gives the full variable domain: GAGVSQTPSNKVTEKGKYVELRCDPISGHTALYWYRQSLGQGPEFLIYFQGTGAADDSGLPNDRFFAVRPEGSVSTLKIQRTERGDSAVYLCASSLSSGGEQYFGPGTRLTVT.

A note on this clone: The germline gene is not matched at one end of the junction; a read error may be the cause. V is TRBV7-2 and J is TRBJ2-7, with 10 positions matching TRBD2. The germline V gene has CDR1 SGHTA and CDR2 FQGNSA. This CDR3 comprises 12 residues. CDR3 sequence reads: CASSFQAGGPCF. In nucleotides, the CDR3 is TGTGCCAGCAGCTTTCAAGCGGGAGGGCCTTGCTTC.

V usage is TRBV7-2 and J usage is TRBJ2-5; 9 nucleotides match TRBD1. The V segment lost 5 bases and the J segment 5 bases; nucleotides outside the gene matches: 3. CDR3 size: 13 residues. Germline V CDR1 and CDR2: SGHTA, FQGNSA. DNA of the CDR3: TGTGCCAGCAGCGGACAGGGGACGGAGACCCAGTACTTC. It encodes CASSGQGTETQYF. Using reference TRBV7-2 and TRBJ2-5 for the parts outside the CDR3, the full variable domain is GAGVSQSPSNKVTEKGKDVELRCDPISGHTALYWYRQSLGQGLEFLIYFQGNSAPDKSGLPSDRFSAERTGGSVSTLTIQRTQQEDSAVYLCASSGQGTETQYFGPGTRLLVL.

The sample holds one count of this clone. The gene calls are TRBV4-1 and TRBJ2-1, with 10 bases that match TRBD2. V gave up 4 bases and J gave up 5 bases; unmatched junction bases: 5. This CDR3 has 15 residues. The germline CDR1 and CDR2 sequences are MGHRA and YSYEKL. CDR3 sequence reads: CASSPPLAGDNEQFF. The CDR3 DNA is TGCGCCAGCAGCCCGCCTCTAGCGGGAGACAATGAGCAGTTCTTC.

The chain employs TRBV2 and TRBJ2-7; 12 bases are a match to TRBD1. V shed 6 bases, J shed 5 bases, and the junction held 14 bases outside the gene matches. The CDR3 totals 17 residues. From germline, CDR1 is SNHLY and CDR2 FYNNEI. The CDR3 DNA is TGTGCCAGCAGCTTAAGAAAGACCGGGACAGGGGGCAACGAGCAGTACTTC. Its translation is CASSLRKTGTGGNEQYF.

The V and J genes are TRBV5-8 and TRBJ2-7; TRBD1 matches at 7 bases. CDR1 SGHTS and CDR2 YDEGEE come from the germline V gene. The length of the CDR3 is 16 residues. J gave up 4 bases and V 0 bases, and 10 bases lay outside the gene matches. The CDR3 DNA sequence: TGTGCCAGCAGCTTGGGACCTGGACAGGTAATTTACGAGCAGTACTTC. It encodes CASSLGPGQVIYEQYF.